This section outlines one T cell receptor beta chain sequence together with its context. Primers: 60 Vbeta forward and 13 Jbeta reverse. Some clones are missing from TCRdb's copy, which holds only in-frame ones; the method was immunoSEQ multiplex PCR. The data show more than 85,000 clones, roughly three quarters seen once. This specimen comes from a study of cytomegalovirus exposure and HLA in healthy donors. The TCR sequence derives from a male donor in good health and CMV-seropositive. Source material: PBMCs.

Here the CDR3 reads CASSVAISRGEDTQYF. DNA for the CDR3: TGTGCCAGCAGCGTAGCTATAAGCAGGGGGGAGGATACGCAGTATTTT. The chain couples TRBV9 to TRBJ2-3, with a tentative D call TRBD1 (7 bases). This CDR3 is built from 16 residues. Trimming pared 0 bases from V and 6 bases from J, leaving 17 bases between. Germline V CDR1 and CDR2: SGDLS, YYNGEE.